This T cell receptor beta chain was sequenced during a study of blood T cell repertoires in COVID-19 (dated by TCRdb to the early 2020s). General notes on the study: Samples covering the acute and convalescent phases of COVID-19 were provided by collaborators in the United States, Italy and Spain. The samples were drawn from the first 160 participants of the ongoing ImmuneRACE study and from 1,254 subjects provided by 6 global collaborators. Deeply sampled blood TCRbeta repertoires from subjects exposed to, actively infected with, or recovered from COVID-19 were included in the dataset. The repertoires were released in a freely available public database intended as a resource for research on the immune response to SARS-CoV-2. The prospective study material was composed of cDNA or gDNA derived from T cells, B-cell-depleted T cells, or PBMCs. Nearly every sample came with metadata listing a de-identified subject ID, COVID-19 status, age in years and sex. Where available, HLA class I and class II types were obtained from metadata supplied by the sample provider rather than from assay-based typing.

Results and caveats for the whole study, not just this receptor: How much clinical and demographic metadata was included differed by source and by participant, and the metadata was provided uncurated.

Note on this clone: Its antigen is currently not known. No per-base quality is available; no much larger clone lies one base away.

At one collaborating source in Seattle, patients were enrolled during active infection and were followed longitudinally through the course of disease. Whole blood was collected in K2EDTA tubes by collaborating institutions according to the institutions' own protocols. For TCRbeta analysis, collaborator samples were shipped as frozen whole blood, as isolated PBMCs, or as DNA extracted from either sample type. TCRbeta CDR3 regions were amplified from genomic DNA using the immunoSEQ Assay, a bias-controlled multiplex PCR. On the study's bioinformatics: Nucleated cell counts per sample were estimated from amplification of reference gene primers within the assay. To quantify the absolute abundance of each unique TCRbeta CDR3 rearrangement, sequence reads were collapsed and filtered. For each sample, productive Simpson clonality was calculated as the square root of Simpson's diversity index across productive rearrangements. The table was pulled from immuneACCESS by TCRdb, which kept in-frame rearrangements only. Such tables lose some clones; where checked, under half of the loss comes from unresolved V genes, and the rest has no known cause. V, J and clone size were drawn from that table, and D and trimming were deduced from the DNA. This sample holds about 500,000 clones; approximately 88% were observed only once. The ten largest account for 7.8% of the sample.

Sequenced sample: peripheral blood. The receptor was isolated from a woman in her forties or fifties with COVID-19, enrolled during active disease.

Read as DNA, the sequence is TGTGCCAGCAGTCCACAGGACAGGAATCTCTATGGCTACACCTTC. Translated, this gives CASSPQDRNLYGYTF. Recombination joined TRBV28 with TRBJ1-2; 7 bases in between match TRBD1. There are 15 amino acids in the CDR3, from cysteine to phenylalanine inclusive. Only the CDR3 portion is preserved as DNA: 45 bases, with reading frame beginning at the first base. V ends up 5 bases short and J 4 bases short, with an unmatched junction base count of 10. CDR1 and CDR2 (MDHEN, SYDVKM) derive from the germline V gene.